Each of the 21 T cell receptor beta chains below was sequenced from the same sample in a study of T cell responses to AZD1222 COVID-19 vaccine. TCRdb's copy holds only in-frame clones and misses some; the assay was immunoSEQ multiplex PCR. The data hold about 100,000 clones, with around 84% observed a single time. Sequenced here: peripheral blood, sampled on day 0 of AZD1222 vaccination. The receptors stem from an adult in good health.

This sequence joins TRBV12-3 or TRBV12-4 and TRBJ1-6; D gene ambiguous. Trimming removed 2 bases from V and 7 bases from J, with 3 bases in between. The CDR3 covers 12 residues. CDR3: CASSLPNSPLHF. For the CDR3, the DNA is TGTGCCAGCAGTTTACCGAATTCACCCCTCCACTTT.

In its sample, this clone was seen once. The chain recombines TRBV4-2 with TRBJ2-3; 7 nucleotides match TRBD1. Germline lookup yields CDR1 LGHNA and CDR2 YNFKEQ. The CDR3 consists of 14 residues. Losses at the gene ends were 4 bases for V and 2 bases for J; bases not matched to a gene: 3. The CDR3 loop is CASSPDRATDTQYF. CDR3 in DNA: TGTGCCAGCAGCCCTGACAGGGCCACAGATACGCAGTATTTT.

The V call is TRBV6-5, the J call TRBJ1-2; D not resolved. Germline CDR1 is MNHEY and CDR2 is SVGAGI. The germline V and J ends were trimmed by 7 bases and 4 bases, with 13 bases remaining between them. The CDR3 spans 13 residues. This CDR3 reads CASTHLGSYGYTF. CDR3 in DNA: TGTGCCAGCACTCATTTAGGGTCCTATGGCTACACCTTC.

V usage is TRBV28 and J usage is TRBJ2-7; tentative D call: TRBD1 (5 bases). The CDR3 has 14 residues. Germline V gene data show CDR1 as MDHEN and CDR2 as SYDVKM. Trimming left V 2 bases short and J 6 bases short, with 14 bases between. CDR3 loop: CASSLVRVVGEQYF. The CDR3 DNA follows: TGTGCCAGCAGTTTAGTCAGGGTCGTCGGCGAGCAGTACTTC.

Here the CDR3 DNA reads TGTGCCAGCAGTGAAAGGGCGGGCTCTACATTAAGCTCCTACAATGAGCAGTTCTTC. Its protein product is CASSERAGSTLSSYNEQFF. This chain uses TRBV2 with TRBJ2-1; the D gene is possibly TRBD2 (5 bases). CDR3 length: 19 residues. Germline V gene data show CDR1 as SNHLY and CDR2 as FYNNEI. V lost 2 bases and J lost 0, with 20 bases in between.

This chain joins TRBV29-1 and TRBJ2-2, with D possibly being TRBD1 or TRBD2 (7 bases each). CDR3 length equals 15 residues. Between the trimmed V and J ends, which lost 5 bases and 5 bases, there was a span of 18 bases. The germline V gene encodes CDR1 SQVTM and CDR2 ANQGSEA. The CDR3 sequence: CSVLPRRGGTGELFF. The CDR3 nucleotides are TGCAGCGTTTTGCCCCGCAGGGGGGGAACCGGGGAGCTGTTTTTT.

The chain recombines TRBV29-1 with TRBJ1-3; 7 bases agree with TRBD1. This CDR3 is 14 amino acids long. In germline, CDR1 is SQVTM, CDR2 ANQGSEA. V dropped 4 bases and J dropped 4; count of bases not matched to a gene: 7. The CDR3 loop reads CSVVEWDRGNTIYF. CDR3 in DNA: TGCAGCGTTGTCGAGTGGGACAGAGGAAACACCATATATTTT. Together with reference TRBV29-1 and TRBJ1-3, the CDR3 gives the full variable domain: SAVISQKPSRDICQRGTSLTIQCQVDSQVTMMFWYRQQPGQSLTLIATANQGSEATYESGFVIDKFPISRPNLTFSTLTVSNMSPEDSSIYLCSVVEWDRGNTIYFGEGSWLTVV.

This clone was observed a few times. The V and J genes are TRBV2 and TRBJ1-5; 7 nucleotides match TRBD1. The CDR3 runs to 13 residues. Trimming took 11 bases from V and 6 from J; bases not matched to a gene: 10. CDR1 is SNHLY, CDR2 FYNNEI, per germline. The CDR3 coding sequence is TGTGCCGGCGGACAGGCTGAAGGTCAGCCCCAGCATTTT. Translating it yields CAGGQAEGQPQHF.

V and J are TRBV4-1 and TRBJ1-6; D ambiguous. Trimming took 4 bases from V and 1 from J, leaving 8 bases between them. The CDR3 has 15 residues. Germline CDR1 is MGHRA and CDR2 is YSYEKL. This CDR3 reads CASSPGQSYNSPLHF. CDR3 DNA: TGCGCCAGCAGCCCCGGGCAGTCCTATAATTCACCCCTCCACTTT.

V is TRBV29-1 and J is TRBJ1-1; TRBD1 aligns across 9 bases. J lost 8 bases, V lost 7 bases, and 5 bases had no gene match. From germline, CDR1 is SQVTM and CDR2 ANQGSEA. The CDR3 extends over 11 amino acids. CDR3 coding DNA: TGCAGCGCCCGGACAGGGGACGAAGCTTTCTTT. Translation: CSARTGDEAFF.

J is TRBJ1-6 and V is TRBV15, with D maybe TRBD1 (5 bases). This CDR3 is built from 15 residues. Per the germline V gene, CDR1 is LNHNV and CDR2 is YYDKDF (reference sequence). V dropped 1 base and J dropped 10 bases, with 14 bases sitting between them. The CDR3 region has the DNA TGTGCCACCAGCAGAGGTGGGGCAGGGACCTCACCCCTCCACTTT. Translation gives CATSRGGAGTSPLHF.

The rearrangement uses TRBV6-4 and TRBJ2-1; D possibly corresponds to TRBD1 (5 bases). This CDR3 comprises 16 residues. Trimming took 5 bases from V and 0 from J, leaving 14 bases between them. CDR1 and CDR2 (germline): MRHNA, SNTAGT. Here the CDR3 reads CASSYNRYSSYNEQFF. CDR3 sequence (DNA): TGTGCCAGCAGTTACAACAGGTATAGCTCCTACAATGAGCAGTTCTTC.

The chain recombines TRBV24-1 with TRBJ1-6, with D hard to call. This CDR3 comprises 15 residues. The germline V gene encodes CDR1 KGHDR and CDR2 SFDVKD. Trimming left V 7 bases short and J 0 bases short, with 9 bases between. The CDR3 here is CATRDGSSYNSPLHF. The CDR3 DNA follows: TGTGCCACCAGAGACGGGAGCTCCTATAATTCACCCCTCCACTTT.

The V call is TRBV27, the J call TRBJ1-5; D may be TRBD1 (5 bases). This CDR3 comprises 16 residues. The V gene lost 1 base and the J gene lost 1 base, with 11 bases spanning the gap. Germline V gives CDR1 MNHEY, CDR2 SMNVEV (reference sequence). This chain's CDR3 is CASSLWGDLSNQPQHF. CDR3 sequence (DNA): TGTGCCAGCAGTTTATGGGGGGACCTGAGCAATCAGCCCCAGCATTTT.

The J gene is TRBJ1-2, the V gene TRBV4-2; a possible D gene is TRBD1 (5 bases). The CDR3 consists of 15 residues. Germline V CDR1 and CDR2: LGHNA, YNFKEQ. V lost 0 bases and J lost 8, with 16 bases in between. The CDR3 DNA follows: TGTGCCAGCAGCCAAGATGGGGCCGGGGGAGGCGGCTACACCTTC. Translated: CASSQDGAGGGGYTF.

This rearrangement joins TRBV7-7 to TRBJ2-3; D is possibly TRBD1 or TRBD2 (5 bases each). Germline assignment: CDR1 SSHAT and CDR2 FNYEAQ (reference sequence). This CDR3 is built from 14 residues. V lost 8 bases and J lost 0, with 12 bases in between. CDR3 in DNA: TGTGCCAGCCAACCGGGACCTAGCACAGATACGCAGTATTTT. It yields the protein CASQPGPSTDTQYF.

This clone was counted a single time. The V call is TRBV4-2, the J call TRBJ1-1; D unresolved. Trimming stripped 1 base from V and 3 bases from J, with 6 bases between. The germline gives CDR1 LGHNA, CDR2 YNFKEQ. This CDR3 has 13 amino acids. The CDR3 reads CASSQGRDTEAFF. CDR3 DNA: TGTGCCAGCAGCCAAGGTAGGGACACTGAAGCTTTCTTT.

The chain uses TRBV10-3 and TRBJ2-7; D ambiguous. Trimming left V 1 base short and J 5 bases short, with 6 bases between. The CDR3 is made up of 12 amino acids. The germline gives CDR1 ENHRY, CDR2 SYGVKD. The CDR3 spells CAISELLNEQYF. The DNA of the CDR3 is TGTGCCATCAGTGAGTTACTCAACGAGCAGTACTTC.

The CDR3 coding sequence is TGTGCCAGCAGCCTCGGGACTAGCGGGGGGCTGAACACAGATACGCAGTATTTT. This encodes CASSLGTSGGLNTDTQYF. The V and J genes are TRBV21-1 and TRBJ2-3; TRBD2 is the table's D call and was not checked against the DNA. TRBV21-1 is flagged as a pseudogene. This CDR3 contains 18 residues.

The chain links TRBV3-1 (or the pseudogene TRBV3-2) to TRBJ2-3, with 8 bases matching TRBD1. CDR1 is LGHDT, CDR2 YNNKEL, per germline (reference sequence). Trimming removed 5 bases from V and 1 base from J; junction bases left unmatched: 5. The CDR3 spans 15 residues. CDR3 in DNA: TGTGCCAGCAGCTCGGGACAGGCTCGCACAGATACGCAGTATTTT. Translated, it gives CASSSGQARTDTQYF.

DNA of the CDR3: TGTGCCAGCAGTGAAGAGGGCGGAAGCGGTACTGGGGCCAACGTCCTGACTTTC. It codes for CASSEEGGSGTGANVLTF. The gene calls are TRBV6-4 and TRBJ2-6; D is possibly TRBD2 (5 bases). Germline CDR1 MRHNA, CDR2 SNTAGT. V lost 3 bases, J lost 2 bases, and 17 bases lay in between. This CDR3 has 18 amino acids.